One sample yielded the 15 T cell receptor beta chains listed below, sequenced in a study of blood T cell repertoires in COVID-19. Sequenced by immunoSEQ multiplex PCR; TCRdb stores in-frame clones only, minus some. Of about 150,000 clones in the sample, about 85% are singletons; the top ten hold 6.2%. The sample was PBMCs or T cells enriched from blood (not recorded which). Receptors were obtained from a middle-aged woman who had recovered from COVID-19.

The J gene is TRBJ1-2, the V gene TRBV29-1; D not resolved. The CDR3 loop spans 14 amino acids. The V gene lost 2 bases and the J gene lost 4 bases, with 14 bases spanning the gap. Germline V gene data show CDR1 as SQVTM and CDR2 as ANQGSEA. The CDR3 sequence: CSVERPISGYGYTF. The CDR3 nucleotides are TGCAGCGTTGAAAGACCAATCAGCGGCTATGGCTACACCTTC.

The rearrangement uses TRBV30 and TRBJ1-4, with D perhaps TRBD1 (5 bases). There are 15 residues in the CDR3. With 4 bases removed from V and 6 bases from J, the gap between germline ends came to 18 bases. Germline assignment: CDR1 GTSNPN and CDR2 SVGIG (reference sequence). CDR3 in amino acids: CAWTHSGTRDEKLFF. The CDR3 bases are TGTGCCTGGACTCATTCAGGGACTCGGGATGAAAAACTGTTTTTT.

This clone appeared once. The chain joins TRBV7-9 to TRBJ1-3, with a tentative D call TRBD1 (5 bases). Germline V gene sequence: CDR1 SEHNR, CDR2 FQNEAQ (reference sequence). The CDR3 spans 15 residues. V was shortened by 10 bases and J by 0 bases, with 16 bases between the two germline ends. Here the CDR3 DNA reads TGTGCCACTAACGGGGGAATCAACTCTGGAAACACCATATATTTT. Protein sequence: CATNGGINSGNTIYF.

The V gene is TRBV7-2, the J gene TRBJ2-1; 10 nucleotides match TRBD2. V was pared by 1 base and J by 10 bases, with 10 bases of the junction left unmatched. The CDR3 spans 16 residues. Germline values: CDR1 SGHTA, CDR2 FQGNSA. Written as DNA, the CDR3 is TGTGCCAGCAGCTTAGGATCTAGCGGGGGCGTGGGGGAGCAGTTCTTC. Its protein is CASSLGSSGGVGEQFF.

The rearrangement uses TRBV4-1 and TRBJ2-2; TRBD2 might be the D (7 bases). V lost 4 bases to trimming and J lost 0 bases, with 30 bases between them. The CDR3 totals 22 residues. The germline V gene encodes CDR1 MGHRA and CDR2 YSYEKL. The DNA for the CDR3 is TGCGCCAGCAGCCGAGGACCCTATCTAAGGGGGGGCGATGAGGCGAACACCGGGGAGCTGTTTTTT. Amino acid sequence: CASSRGPYLRGGDEANTGELFF.

The chain couples TRBV27 to TRBJ1-5; 8 nucleotides match TRBD1. The CDR3 length is 14 residues. Per the germline V gene, CDR1 is MNHEY and CDR2 is SMNVEV (reference sequence). V gave up 3 bases and J gave up 5 bases; unmatched junction bases: 3. The CDR3 region has the DNA TGTGCCAGCAGTTTCAGGGGGCGCGATCAGCCCCAGCATTTT. This gives the protein CASSFRGRDQPQHF.

The chain combines TRBV5-1 with TRBJ1-2, with 8 nucleotides matching TRBD1. V lost 4 bases and J lost 0; bases outside the gene matches: 11. In germline, CDR1 is SGHRS, CDR2 YFSETQ. The CDR3 is 17 amino acids. In DNA, the CDR3 is TGCGCCAGCAGCCTATTCCCGGGACAGGATCCTAACTATGGCTACACCTTC. It specifies CASSLFPGQDPNYGYTF.

This clone has a single count. The chain recombines TRBV2 with TRBJ2-1; 7 positions match TRBD1. This CDR3 comprises 12 residues. V was clipped by 6 bases and J by 7 bases; unmatched bases: 3. In germline, CDR1 is SNHLY, CDR2 FYNNEI. In DNA, the CDR3 is TGTGCCAGCAGGCGACAGGGTAATGAGCAGTTCTTC. Its translation: CASRRQGNEQFF.

In this sample, this clone turned up once. The chain has TRBV30 and TRBJ1-5; 7 bases agree with TRBD1. The CDR3 runs to 14 residues. Germline V lookup: CDR1 GTSNPN, CDR2 SVGIG (reference sequence). The V gene end was trimmed by 1 base and the J gene end by 6 bases; junction bases not matched to a gene: 6. The CDR3 is CAWSGFPGGQPQHF. The CDR3 coding sequence is TGTGCCTGGAGTGGATTCCCAGGGGGTCAGCCCCAGCATTTT.

This clone was counted between two and nine times. The chain uses TRBV5-1 and TRBJ2-7; D might be TRBD2 (6 bases). The length of the CDR3 is 16 residues. The V end was cut by 0 bases, the J end by 1 base, with 14 bases between. Germline CDR1 SGHRS, CDR2 YFSETQ. The CDR3 region is CASSLAAGLISYEQYF. CDR3 DNA sequence: TGCGCCAGCAGCTTGGCCGCGGGGTTAATATCCTACGAGCAGTACTTC.

The rearrangement joins TRBV7-6 to TRBJ2-7; 7 bases are shared with TRBD1. V gave up 3 bases and J gave up 0 bases; unmatched junction bases: 5. CDR3 length: 15 residues. CDR1 SGHVS and CDR2 FNYEAQ come from the germline V gene. DNA for the CDR3: TGTGCCAGCAGCTTCCAGACAGGGAACTCCTACGAGCAGTACTTC. It codes for CASSFQTGNSYEQYF.

The rearrangement links TRBV9 to TRBJ2-3; 8 bases align to TRBD2. Germline trimming cut 0 bases from V and 5 bases from J; bases unmatched to any gene: 5. The length of the CDR3 is 15 residues. From germline, CDR1 is SGDLS and CDR2 YYNGEE. The CDR3, as DNA: TGTGCCAGCAGCGTAGCGGGGGGGCTTGTAGATACGCAGTATTTT. Its protein product is CASSVAGGLVDTQYF.

J is TRBJ2-7 and V is TRBV9; tentative D call: TRBD2 (6 bases). Germline assignment: CDR1 SGDLS and CDR2 YYNGEE. Trimming removed 4 bases from V and 7 bases from J, with 15 bases in between. The CDR3 sequence is 13 residues long. CDR3 in DNA: TGTGCCAGCAGCACAGACCACAGCGGGGAGCAGTACTTC. Its translation: CASSTDHSGEQYF.

The J gene is TRBJ2-1, the V gene TRBV18, with 8 bases matching TRBD2. The trim removed 2 bases at V and 3 bases at J, leaving 6 bases unmatched. This CDR3 comprises 16 residues. Germline values: CDR1 KGHSH, CDR2 LQKENI. CDR3 loop: CASSPGTSGFYNEQFF. CDR3 bases: TGTGCCAGCTCACCAGGGACTAGTGGGTTCTACAATGAGCAGTTCTTC.

V is TRBV5-4 and J is TRBJ2-7; 12 bases map to TRBD2. Losses at the gene ends were 4 bases for V and 3 bases for J; bases not matched to a gene: 8. Germline CDR1 is SGHNT and CDR2 is YYREEE (reference sequence). The CDR3 contains 16 residues. The CDR3 here is CASSPWTSGNFYEQYF. The CDR3 nucleotides are TGTGCCAGCAGCCCGTGGACTAGCGGGAACTTCTACGAGCAGTACTTC. Full variable domain (remainder filled in from reference TRBV5-4 and TRBJ2-7): ETGVTQSPTHLIKTRGQQVTLRCSSQSGHNTVSWYQQALGQGPQFIFQYYREEENGRGNFPPRFSGLQFPNYSSELNVNALELDDSALYLCASSPWTSGNFYEQYFGPGTRLTVT.